These T cell receptor beta chains were read from a single sample in a study of CD8+ T cells in alopecia areata. Some clones are missing from TCRdb's copy, which holds only in-frame ones; the method was immunoSEQ multiplex PCR. Altogether under 350,000 clones are present, about 62% being singletons, with the ten largest covering under 2%. The sequences come from CD4+ T cells sorted from blood, collected at week 24, from a patient treated with tofacitinib. Source of these receptors: a human donor with alopecia areata. Each CDR3 is given with its conserved first and last residue. D genes are given only for firm matches. Clone sizes are given selectively: once, few, many, or a class where the clone is expanded.

v_gene	j_gene	abundance	d_gene	CDR3nt	CDR3aa
TRBV4-2	TRBJ2-1	.	.	TGTGCCAGCAGCCAAGGAGGGAGGTGGTCGGGGGGCTACTACAATGAGCAGTTCTTC	CASSQGGRWSGGYYNEQFF
TRBV29-1	TRBJ2-1	.	.	TGCAGCGTTGGGGACCTGAAGATCGATGAGCAGTTCTTC	CSVGDLKIDEQFF
TRBV5-1	TRBJ1-2	.	TRBD1	TGCGCCAGCAGCAGGGGACAGGGGGCCTCGCTTTATGGCTACACCTTC	CASSRGQGASLYGYTF
TRBV15	TRBJ1-2	.	TRBD1	TGTGCCACCAGCAGCTTCCGGGACAGTAGACACCTGAACTATGGCTACACCTTC	CATSSFRDSRHLNYGYTF
TRBV28	TRBJ2-5	.	TRBD1	TGTGCCAGCAGTCCTTGGACAGGGGTGTCTAGAAAGACCCAGTACTTC	CASSPWTGVSRKTQYF
TRBV7-9	TRBJ2-3	few	TRBD2	TGTGCCAGCAGCTTCGGGACTAGGTCAACAGATACGCAGTATTTT	CASSFGTRSTDTQYF
TRBV27	TRBJ1-2	.	.	TGTGCCAGCAGTGCCTGGGGAAGTGGCTACACCTTC	CASSAWGSGYTF
TRBV29-1	TRBJ2-3	few	TRBD2	TGCAGCGTTGCTGCGCGGGGAGGGCCCGCAGATACGCAGTATTTT	CSVAARGGPADTQYF
TRBV4-1	TRBJ2-5	.	.	TGCGCCAGCAGCCAATTTAGCCGGGAGACCCAGTACTTC	CASSQFSRETQYF
TRBV30	TRBJ1-5	.	.	TGTGCCTGGAGTGTAGACAGCAATCAGCCCCAGCATTTT	CAWSVDSNQPQHF
TRBV18	TRBJ2-5	few	.	TGTGCCAGCTCACCGGCGGGAGAGACCCAGTACTTC	CASSPAGETQYF
TRBV13	TRBJ2-3	.	.	TGTGCCAGCAGCCGCACTCGCACAGATACGCAGTATTTT	CASSRTRTDTQYF
TRBV4-1	TRBJ2-2	.	.	TGCGCCAGCAGCCAAGAAACGACTAGTGCGGGCGGGGAGCTGTTTTTT	CASSQETTSAGGELFF
TRBV4-1	TRBJ2-7	few	.	TGCGCCAGCAGCCAACAGGGGTTGGGGGAGCAGTACTTC	CASSQQGLGEQYF
TRBV27	TRBJ2-3	.	.	TGTGCCAGCACTTCATATCGCACAGATACGCAGTATTTT	CASTSYRTDTQYF
TRBV30	TRBJ1-2	.	.	TGTGCCTGGAGTGACCCCGGAAGGGCTAGGGGCTACACCTTC	CAWSDPGRARGYTF
TRBV30	TRBJ2-2	.	.	TGTGCCTTCCACAGGAACACCGGGGAGCTGTTTTTT	CAFHRNTGELFF
TRBV11-2	TRBJ2-5	.	TRBD2	TGTGCCAGCAGCTTACAACGGGGGGGAGTGTGGACCCAGTACTTC	CASSLQRGGVWTQYF
TRBV9	TRBJ1-6	few	TRBD1	TGTGCCAGCAGCCCCGGGACAGCGAATTCACCCCTCCACTTT	CASSPGTANSPLHF
TRBV4-1	TRBJ2-1	.	TRBD1	TGCGCCAGCAGCCAATTTGGGACAGGGTCCTTGGGCGTGCAGTTCTTC	CASSQFGTGSLGVQFF
TRBV28	TRBJ1-2	.	TRBD1	TGTGCCAGCAGTCACTCGACAGGGCAAAACTATGGCTACACCTTC	CASSHSTGQNYGYTF
TRBV27	TRBJ2-3	few	.	TGTGCCAGCAGTTTGGTTCGGGGCGCAGATACGCAGTATTTT	CASSLVRGADTQYF
TRBV10-3	TRBJ2-5	few	TRBD1	TGTGCCATCGGGTTGACAGGGGAGAAAGAGACCCAGTACTTC	CAIGLTGEKETQYF
TRBV4-2	TRBJ2-1	.	.	TGTGCCAGCAGCCAGGACCGCGGGGTGGGGTTCTTC	CASSQDRGVGFF
TRBV6-6	TRBJ2-7	.	.	TGTGCCAGCAGTTACTCAGGGGAGCAGTACTTC	CASSYSGEQYF
TRBV30	TRBJ2-1	.	.	TGTGCCTGGACCTCCCTGGGGGGTGGGCTCGGGCAGTTCTTC	CAWTSLGGGLGQFF